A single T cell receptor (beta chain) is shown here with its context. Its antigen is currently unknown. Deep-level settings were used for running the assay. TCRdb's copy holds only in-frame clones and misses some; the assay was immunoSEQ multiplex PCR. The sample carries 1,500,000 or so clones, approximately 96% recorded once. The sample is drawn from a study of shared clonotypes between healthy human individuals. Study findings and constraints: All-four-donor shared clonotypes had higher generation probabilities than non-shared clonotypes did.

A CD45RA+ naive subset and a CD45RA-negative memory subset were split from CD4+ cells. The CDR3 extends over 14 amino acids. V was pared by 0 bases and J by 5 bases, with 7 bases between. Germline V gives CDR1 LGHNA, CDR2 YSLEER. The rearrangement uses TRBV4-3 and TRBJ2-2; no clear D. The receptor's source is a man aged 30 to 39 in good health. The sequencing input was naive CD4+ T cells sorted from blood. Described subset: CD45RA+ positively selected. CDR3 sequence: CASSQEWATGELFF. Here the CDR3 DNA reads TGCGCCAGCAGCCAAGAATGGGCTACCGGGGAGCTGTTTTTT.